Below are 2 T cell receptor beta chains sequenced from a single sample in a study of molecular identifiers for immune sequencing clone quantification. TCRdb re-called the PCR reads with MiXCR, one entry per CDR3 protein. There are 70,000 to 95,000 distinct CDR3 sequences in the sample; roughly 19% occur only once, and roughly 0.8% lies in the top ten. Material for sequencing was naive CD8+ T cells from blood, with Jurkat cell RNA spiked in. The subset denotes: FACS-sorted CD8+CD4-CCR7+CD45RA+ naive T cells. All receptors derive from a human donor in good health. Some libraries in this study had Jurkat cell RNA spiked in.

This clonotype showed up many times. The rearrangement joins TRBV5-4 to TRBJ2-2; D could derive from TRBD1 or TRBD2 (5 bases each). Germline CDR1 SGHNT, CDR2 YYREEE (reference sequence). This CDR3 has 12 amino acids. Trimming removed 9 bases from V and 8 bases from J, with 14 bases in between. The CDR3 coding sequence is TGTGCCACCAGGGAGAGTCTGGGGGAGCTGTTTTTT. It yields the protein CATRESLGELFF. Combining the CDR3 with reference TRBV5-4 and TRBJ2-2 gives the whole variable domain ETGVTQSPTHLIKTRGQQVTLRCSSQSGHNTVSWYQQALGQGPQFIFQYYREEENGRGNFPPRFSGLQFPNYSSELNVNALELDDSALYLCATRESLGELFFGEGSRLTVL.

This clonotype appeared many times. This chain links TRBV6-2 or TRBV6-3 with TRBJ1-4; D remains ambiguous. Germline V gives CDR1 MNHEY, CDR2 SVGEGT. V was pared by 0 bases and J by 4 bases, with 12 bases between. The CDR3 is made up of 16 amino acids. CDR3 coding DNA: TGTGCCAGCAGTTACTCGATCCCGGACGGTAATGAAAAACTGTTTTTT. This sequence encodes CASSYSIPDGNEKLFF.